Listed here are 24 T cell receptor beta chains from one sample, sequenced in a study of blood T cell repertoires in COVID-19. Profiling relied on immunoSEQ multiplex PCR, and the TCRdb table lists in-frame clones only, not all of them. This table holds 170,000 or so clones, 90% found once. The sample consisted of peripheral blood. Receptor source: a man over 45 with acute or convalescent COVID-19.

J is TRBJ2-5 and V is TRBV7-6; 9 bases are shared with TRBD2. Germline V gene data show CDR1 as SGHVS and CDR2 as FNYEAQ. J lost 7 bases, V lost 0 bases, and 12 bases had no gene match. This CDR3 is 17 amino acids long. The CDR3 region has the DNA TGTGCCAGCAGCTTAGCGGCGTCTAGCGGGGCGCCTCTGACCCAGTACTTC. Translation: CASSLAASSGAPLTQYF.

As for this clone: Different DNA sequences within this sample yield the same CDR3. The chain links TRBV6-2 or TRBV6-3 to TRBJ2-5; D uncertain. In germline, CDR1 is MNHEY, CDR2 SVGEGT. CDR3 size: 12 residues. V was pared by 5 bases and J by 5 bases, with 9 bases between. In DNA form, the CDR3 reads TGTGCCAGCAGTCCCACCGAGGAGACCCAGTACTTC. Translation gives CASSPTEETQYF.

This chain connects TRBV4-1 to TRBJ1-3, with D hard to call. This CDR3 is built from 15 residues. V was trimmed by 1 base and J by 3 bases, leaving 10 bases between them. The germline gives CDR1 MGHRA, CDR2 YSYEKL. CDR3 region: CASSQGGGFGNTIYF. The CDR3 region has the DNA TGCGCCAGCAGCCAAGGTGGCGGCTTTGGAAACACCATATATTTT.

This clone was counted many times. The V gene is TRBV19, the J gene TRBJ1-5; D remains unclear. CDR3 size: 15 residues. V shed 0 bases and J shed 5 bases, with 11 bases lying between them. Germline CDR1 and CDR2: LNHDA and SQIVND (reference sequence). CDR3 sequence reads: CASSIDGLGDQPQHF. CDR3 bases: TGTGCCAGTAGTATAGATGGGCTCGGGGATCAGCCCCAGCATTTT.

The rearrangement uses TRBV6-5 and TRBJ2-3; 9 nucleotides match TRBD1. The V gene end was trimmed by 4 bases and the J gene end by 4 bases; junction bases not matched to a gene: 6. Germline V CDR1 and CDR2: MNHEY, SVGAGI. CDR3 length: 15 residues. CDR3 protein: CASSSPGQGSDTQYF. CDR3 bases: TGTGCCAGCAGTTCTCCGGGACAGGGTTCAGATACGCAGTATTTT.

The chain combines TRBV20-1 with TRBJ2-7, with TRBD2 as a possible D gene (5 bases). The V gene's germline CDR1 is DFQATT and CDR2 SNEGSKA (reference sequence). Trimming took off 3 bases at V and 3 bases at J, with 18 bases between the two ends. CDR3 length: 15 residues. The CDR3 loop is CSASRKQGSSYEQYF. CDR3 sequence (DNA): TGCAGTGCTAGTAGAAAACAAGGGAGCAGCTACGAGCAGTACTTC.

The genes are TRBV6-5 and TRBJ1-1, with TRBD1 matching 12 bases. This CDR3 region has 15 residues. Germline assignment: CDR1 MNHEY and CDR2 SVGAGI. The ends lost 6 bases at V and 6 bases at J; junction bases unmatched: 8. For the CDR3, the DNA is TGTGCCAGCAGGGGACAGGGGGCTAATTTCGCTGAAGCTTTCTTT. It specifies CASRGQGANFAEAFF.

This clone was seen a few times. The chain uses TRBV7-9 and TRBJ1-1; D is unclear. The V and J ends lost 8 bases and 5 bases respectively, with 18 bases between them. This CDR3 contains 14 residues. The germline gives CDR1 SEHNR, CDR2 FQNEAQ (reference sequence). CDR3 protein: CASHVLGERTEAFF. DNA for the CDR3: TGTGCCAGCCATGTCCTCGGGGAAAGGACTGAAGCTTTCTTT.

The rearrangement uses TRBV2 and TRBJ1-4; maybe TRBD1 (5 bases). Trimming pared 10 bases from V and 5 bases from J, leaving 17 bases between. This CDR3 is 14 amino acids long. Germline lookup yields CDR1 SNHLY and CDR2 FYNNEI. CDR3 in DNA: TGTGCCAACGTTAGTCCGGGGGGGAATGAAAAACTGTTTTTT. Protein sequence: CANVSPGGNEKLFF.

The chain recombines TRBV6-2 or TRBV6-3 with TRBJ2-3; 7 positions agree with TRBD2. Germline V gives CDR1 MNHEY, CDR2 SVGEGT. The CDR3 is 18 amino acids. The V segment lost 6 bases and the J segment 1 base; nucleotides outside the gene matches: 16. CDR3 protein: CASSYTLGAGSGTDTQYF. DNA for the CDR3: TGTGCCAGCAGCTATACCTTGGGAGCGGGGTCGGGCACAGATACGCAGTATTTT.

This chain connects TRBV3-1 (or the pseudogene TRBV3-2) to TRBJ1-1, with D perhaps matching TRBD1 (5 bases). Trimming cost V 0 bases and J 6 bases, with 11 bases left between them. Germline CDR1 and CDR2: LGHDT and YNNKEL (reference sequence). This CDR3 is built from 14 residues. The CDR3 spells CASSQEGGTSEAFF. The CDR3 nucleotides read TGTGCCAGCAGCCAAGAGGGGGGAACTTCTGAAGCTTTCTTT.

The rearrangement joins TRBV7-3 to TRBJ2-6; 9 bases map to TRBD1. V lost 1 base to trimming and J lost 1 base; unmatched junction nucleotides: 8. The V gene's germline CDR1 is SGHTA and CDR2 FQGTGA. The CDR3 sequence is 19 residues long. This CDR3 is CASSLRDRVLLSGANVLTF. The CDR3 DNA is TGTGCCAGCAGCTTAAGGGACAGGGTCCTCCTTTCTGGGGCCAACGTCCTGACTTTC.

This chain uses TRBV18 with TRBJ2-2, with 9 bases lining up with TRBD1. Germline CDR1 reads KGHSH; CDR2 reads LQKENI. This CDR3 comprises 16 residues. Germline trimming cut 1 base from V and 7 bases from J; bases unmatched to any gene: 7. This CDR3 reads CASSPLGQGLSGELFF. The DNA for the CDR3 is TGTGCCAGCTCACCACTTGGACAGGGGTTAAGCGGGGAGCTGTTTTTT.

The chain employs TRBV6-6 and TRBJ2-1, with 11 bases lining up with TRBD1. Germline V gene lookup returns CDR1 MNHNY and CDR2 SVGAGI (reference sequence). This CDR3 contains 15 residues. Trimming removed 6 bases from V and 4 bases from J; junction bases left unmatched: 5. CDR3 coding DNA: TGTGCCAGCAGAACGGACAGGGGGCTGTACAATGAGCAGTTCTTC. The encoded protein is CASRTDRGLYNEQFF.

CDR3 in DNA: TGTGCCAGCAGGGGGACAGGGGACCCAGGTCCCCAGCATTTT. It codes for CASRGTGDPGPQHF. The chain uses TRBV2 and TRBJ1-5, with 10 bases matching TRBD1. CDR1 and CDR2 from the germline V gene are SNHLY and FYNNEI. The ends lost 6 bases at V and 10 bases at J; junction bases unmatched: 9. This CDR3 spans 14 amino acids.

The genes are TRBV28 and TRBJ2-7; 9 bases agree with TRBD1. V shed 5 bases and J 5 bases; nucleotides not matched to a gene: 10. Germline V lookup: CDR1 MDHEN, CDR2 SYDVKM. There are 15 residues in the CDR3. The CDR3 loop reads CASSRPGQGIDEQYF. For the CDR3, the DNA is TGTGCCAGCAGTCGTCCGGGACAGGGTATCGACGAGCAGTACTTC.

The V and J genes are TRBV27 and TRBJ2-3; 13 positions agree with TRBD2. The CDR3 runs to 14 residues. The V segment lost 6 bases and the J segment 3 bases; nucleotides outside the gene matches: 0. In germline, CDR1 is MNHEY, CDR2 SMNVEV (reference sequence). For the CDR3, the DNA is TGTGCCAGCAGGGGACTAGCGGGGACAGATACGCAGTATTTT. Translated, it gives CASRGLAGTDTQYF.

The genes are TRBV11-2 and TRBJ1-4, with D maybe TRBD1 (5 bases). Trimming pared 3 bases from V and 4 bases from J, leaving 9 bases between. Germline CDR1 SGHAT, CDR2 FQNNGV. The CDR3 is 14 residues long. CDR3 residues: CASSFGAGNEKLFF. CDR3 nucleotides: TGTGCCAGCAGCTTTGGGGCTGGTAATGAAAAACTGTTTTTT.

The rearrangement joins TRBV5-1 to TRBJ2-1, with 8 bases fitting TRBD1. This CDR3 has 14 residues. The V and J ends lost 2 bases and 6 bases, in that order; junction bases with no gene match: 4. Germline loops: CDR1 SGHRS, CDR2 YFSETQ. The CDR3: CASSFGTGGNEQFF. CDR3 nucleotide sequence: TGCGCCAGCAGCTTCGGAACAGGGGGCAATGAGCAGTTCTTC.

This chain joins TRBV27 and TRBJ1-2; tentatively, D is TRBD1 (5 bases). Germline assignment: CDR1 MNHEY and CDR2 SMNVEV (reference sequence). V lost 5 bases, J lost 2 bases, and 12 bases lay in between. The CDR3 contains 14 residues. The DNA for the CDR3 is TGTGCCAGCAGTCCGTTACAGGCGAACTATGGCTACACCTTC. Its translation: CASSPLQANYGYTF.

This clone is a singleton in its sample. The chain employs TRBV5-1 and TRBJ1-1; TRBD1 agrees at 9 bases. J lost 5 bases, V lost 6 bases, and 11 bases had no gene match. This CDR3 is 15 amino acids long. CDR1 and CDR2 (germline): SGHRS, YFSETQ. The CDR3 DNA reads TGCGCCAGCACCCACCCGGACAGGGGTTGGACTGAAGCTTTCTTT. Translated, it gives CASTHPDRGWTEAFF.

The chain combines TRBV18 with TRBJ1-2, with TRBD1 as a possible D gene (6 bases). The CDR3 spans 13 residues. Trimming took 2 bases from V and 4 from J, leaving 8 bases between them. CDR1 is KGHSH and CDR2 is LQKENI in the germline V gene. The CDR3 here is CASSPGQIYGYTF. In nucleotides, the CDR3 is TGTGCCAGCTCACCAGGACAGATCTATGGCTACACCTTC.

CDR3 region: CASSQQGNYGYTF. CDR3 nucleotides: TGTGCCAGCAGTCAACAGGGGAACTATGGCTACACCTTC. V usage is TRBV12-3 or TRBV12-4 and J usage is TRBJ1-2; 7 positions agree with TRBD1. CDR3 length: 13 residues. After removal of 5 bases from V and 2 bases from J, the junction contained 2 bases not matched to a gene.

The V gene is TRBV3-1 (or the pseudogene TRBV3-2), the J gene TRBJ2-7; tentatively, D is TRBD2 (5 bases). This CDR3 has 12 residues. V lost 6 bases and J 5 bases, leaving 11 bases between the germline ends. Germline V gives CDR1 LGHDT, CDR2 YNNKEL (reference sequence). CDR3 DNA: TGTGCCAGCAGTCCGCGGGCTGACGAGCAGTACGTC. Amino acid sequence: CASSPRADEQYV.